In this sample, the clone carrying this T cell receptor (beta chain) turned up a few times. The V gene's germline CDR1 is MDHEN and CDR2 SYDVKM. The CDR3 covers 15 residues. The germline V and J ends were trimmed by 3 bases and 0 bases, with 8 bases remaining between them. This sample is drawn from a study of T cells of healthy individuals. Via MiXCR, TCRdb re-called the 5' RACE reads, giving one row per CDR3 protein. The data contain about 96,000 distinct CDR3 sequences, about 16% of them singletons. The clonotype originates from a human donor in good health. The chain combines TRBV28 with TRBJ2-2, with D possibly being TRBD2 (5 bases). In nucleotides, the CDR3 is TGTGCCAGCAGTTTGTCCGGGGCGAACACCGGGGAGCTGTTTTTT. This codes for CASSLSGANTGELFF.